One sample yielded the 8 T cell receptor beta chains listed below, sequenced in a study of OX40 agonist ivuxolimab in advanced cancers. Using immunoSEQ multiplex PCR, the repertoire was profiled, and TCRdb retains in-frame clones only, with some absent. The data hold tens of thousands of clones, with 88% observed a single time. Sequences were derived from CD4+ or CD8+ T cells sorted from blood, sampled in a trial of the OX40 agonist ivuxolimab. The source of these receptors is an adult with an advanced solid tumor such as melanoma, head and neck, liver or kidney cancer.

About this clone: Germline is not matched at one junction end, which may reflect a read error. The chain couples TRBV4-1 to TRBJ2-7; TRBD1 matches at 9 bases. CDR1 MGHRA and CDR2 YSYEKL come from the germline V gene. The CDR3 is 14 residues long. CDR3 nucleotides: TGCGCCAGCAACCAAACTACAGGGGGCGGCGAGCAGTACTTC. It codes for CASNQTTGGGEQYF.

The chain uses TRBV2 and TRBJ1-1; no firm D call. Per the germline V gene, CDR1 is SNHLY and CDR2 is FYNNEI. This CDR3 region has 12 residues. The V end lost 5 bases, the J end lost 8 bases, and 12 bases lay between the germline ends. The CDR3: CASSHRRLEAFF. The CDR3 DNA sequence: TGTGCCAGCAGTCACCGACGGTTAGAAGCTTTCTTT.

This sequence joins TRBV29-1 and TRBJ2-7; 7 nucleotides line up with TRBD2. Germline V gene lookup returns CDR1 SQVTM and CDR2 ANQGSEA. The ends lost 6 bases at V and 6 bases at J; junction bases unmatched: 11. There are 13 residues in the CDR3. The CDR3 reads CSVHGEGPSEQYF. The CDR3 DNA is TGCAGCGTCCACGGGGAGGGGCCCAGCGAGCAGTACTTC.

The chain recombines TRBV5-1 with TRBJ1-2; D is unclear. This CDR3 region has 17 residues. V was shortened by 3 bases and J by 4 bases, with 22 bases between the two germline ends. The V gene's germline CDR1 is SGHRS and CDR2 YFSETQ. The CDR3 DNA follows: TGCGCCAGCAGCTCCCCCTTTATGGGAGAGCAGTCCTATGGCTACACCTTC. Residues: CASSSPFMGEQSYGYTF.

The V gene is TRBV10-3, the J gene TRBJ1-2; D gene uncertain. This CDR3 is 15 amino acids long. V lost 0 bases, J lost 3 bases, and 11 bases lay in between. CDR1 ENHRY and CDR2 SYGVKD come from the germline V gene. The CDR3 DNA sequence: TGTGCCATCAGTGAGTCAGGAATCGGCTACTATGGCTACACCTTC. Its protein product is CAISESGIGYYGYTF.

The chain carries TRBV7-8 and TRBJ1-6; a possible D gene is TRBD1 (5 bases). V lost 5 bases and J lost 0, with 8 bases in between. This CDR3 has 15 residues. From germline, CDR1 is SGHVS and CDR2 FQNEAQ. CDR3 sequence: CASSIGHSYNSPLHF. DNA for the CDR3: TGTGCCAGCAGCATCGGACACTCCTATAATTCACCCCTCCACTTT.

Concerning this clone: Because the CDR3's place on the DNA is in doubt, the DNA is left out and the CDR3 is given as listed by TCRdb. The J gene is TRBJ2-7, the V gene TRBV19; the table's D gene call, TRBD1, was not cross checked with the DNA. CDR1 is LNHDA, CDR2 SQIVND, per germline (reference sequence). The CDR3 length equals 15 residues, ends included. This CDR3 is CASSSGDRGYYEQYF.

The CDR3, as DNA: TGTGCCAGCAGTGATATGGACTATAATTCACCCCTCCACTTT. Encoded protein: CASSDMDYNSPLHF. This rearrangement joins TRBV2 to TRBJ1-6, with no clear D. Germline CDR1 reads SNHLY; CDR2 reads FYNNEI. V was shortened by 3 bases and J by 3 bases, with 6 bases between the two germline ends. The CDR3 has 14 residues.